A selection of T cell receptor beta chains follows, all from one sample in a study of liver allograft versus peripheral blood T cells. TCRdb reprocessed the reads via MiXCR and lists one record per CDR3 protein. Of 1,500 to 2,000 distinct CDR3 sequences listed, about 17% are singletons. The receptors were gathered from a human patient who had a liver transplant. These T cells may partly come from the graft donor. Both conserved end residues are part of each CDR3. A D gene is named only where the DNA matches it firmly. A clone size is listed for some rows: how often the clone was seen (once, few, many), or a class if it is expanded.

v_call: TRBV29-1; j_call: TRBJ1-1; clone_size: medium-sized; d_call: .; cdr3_aa: CSVEGPKQSWMAFF; cdr3_nt: TGCAGCGTTGAGGGTCCCAAACAGAGTTGGATGGCTTTCTTT
v_call: TRBV27; j_call: TRBJ2-1; clone_size: .; d_call: TRBD2; cdr3_aa: CASSLTGTSGSYEQFF; cdr3_nt: TGTGCCAGCAGTTTAACCGGGACTAGCGGGAGCTATGAGCAGTTCTTC
v_call: TRBV7-9; j_call: TRBJ1-1; clone_size: many; d_call: .; cdr3_aa: CASSAQGPNTEAFF; cdr3_nt: TGTGCCAGCAGCGCACAGGGACCGAACACTGAAGCTTTCTTT
v_call: TRBV24-1; j_call: TRBJ1-5; clone_size: medium-sized; d_call: .; cdr3_aa: CATSDRFLSINQPQHF; cdr3_nt: TGTGCCACCAGTGACCGCTTCCTGTCGATCAATCAGCCCCAGCATTTT
v_call: TRBV20-1; j_call: TRBJ2-1; clone_size: many; d_call: TRBD2; cdr3_aa: CSAQSAGGWNEQFF; cdr3_nt: TGCAGTGCACAGTCGGCGGGAGGTTGGAATGAGCAGTTCTTC
v_call: TRBV6-6; j_call: TRBJ1-2; clone_size: .; d_call: .; cdr3_aa: CASSYGRAGDHTF; cdr3_nt: TGTGCCAGCAGTTACGGCAGGGCGGGTGACCACACCTTC
v_call: TRBV12-5; j_call: TRBJ1-6; clone_size: many; d_call: TRBD1; cdr3_aa: CASGWTGWSVSDNSPLHF; cdr3_nt: TGTGCTAGTGGGTGGACAGGGTGGTCGGTCTCGGATAATTCACCCCTCCACTTT
v_call: TRBV3-1; j_call: TRBJ2-7; clone_size: .; d_call: .; cdr3_aa: CASSPGQSFQYF; cdr3_nt: TGTGCCAGCAGCCCTGGACAGTCGTTCCAGTACTTC
v_call: TRBV6-5; j_call: TRBJ1-5; clone_size: large; d_call: .; cdr3_aa: CASSYSKGQPQHF; cdr3_nt: TGTGCCAGCAGTTACTCAAAAGGACAGCCCCAGCATTTT
v_call: TRBV2; j_call: TRBJ2-7; clone_size: few; d_call: TRBD1; cdr3_aa: CASRQGQGPSYEQYF; cdr3_nt: TGTGCCAGCAGACAAGGACAGGGGCCATCCTACGAGCAGTACTTC
v_call: TRBV18; j_call: TRBJ1-2; clone_size: medium-sized; d_call: TRBD1; cdr3_aa: CASSPGTGQINYGYTF; cdr3_nt: TGTGCCAGCTCACCGGGGACAGGCCAAATTAACTATGGCTACACCTTC
v_call: TRBV18; j_call: TRBJ1-1; clone_size: medium-sized; d_call: .; cdr3_aa: CASSPKGPGTEAFF; cdr3_nt: TGTGCCAGCTCACCAAAGGGCCCTGGGACTGAAGCTTTCTTT
v_call: TRBV5-5; j_call: TRBJ1-4; clone_size: medium-sized; d_call: .; cdr3_aa: CASSEARFEKLFF; cdr3_nt: TGTGCCAGCAGTGAGGCCAGATTTGAAAAACTGTTTTTT
v_call: TRBV30; j_call: TRBJ1-6; clone_size: few; d_call: .; cdr3_aa: CAWSQALYNSPLHF; cdr3_nt: TGTGCCTGGAGTCAAGCGCTTTATAATTCACCCCTCCACTTT
v_call: TRBV2; j_call: TRBJ1-5; clone_size: .; d_call: TRBD1; cdr3_aa: CVSSADRGMNQPQHF; cdr3_nt: TGTGTCAGCAGTGCGGACAGGGGGATGAATCAGCCCCAGCATTTT
v_call: TRBV5-4; j_call: TRBJ2-7; clone_size: medium-sized; d_call: .; cdr3_aa: CASSFGYGTSGSREYF; cdr3_nt: .
v_call: TRBV20-1; j_call: TRBJ1-2; clone_size: medium-sized; d_call: TRBD1; cdr3_aa: CSARDRGQNYGYTF; cdr3_nt: TGCAGTGCTAGAGATAGGGGGCAGAACTATGGCTACACCTTC
v_call: TRBV20-1; j_call: TRBJ1-6; clone_size: large; d_call: TRBD1; cdr3_aa: CSASRDSVKNSPLHF; cdr3_nt: TGCAGTGCTTCGAGGGACAGTGTCAAGAATTCACCCCTCCACTTT
v_call: TRBV3-1; j_call: TRBJ1-6; clone_size: medium-sized; d_call: .; cdr3_aa: CASSQEWSEGRESPLHF; cdr3_nt: TGTGCCAGCAGCCAAGAATGGTCAGAGGGTCGGGAGTCACCCCTCCACTTT
v_call: TRBV2; j_call: TRBJ2-7; clone_size: .; d_call: .; cdr3_aa: CASSEVVGGEQYF; cdr3_nt: TGTGCCAGCAGTGAAGTTGTGGGGGGCGAGCAGTACTTC
v_call: TRBV11-2; j_call: TRBJ1-2; clone_size: few; d_call: TRBD1; cdr3_aa: CASSLDRVGGYTF; cdr3_nt: TGTGCCAGCAGCCTGGACAGGGTAGGAGGCTACACCTTC
v_call: TRBV6-1; j_call: TRBJ2-7; clone_size: large; d_call: .; cdr3_aa: CASSGRGSYEQYF; cdr3_nt: TGTGCCAGCTCCGGAAGGGGCTCCTACGAGCAGTACTTC
v_call: TRBV7-9; j_call: TRBJ2-1; clone_size: many; d_call: TRBD1; cdr3_aa: CASSPGGTGGREQFF; cdr3_nt: TGTGCCAGCAGCCCCGGAGGGACAGGGGGTCGTGAGCAGTTCTTC
v_call: TRBV24-1; j_call: TRBJ2-1; clone_size: medium-sized; d_call: .; cdr3_aa: CATAPGEAGIYNEQFF; cdr3_nt: TGTGCCACCGCCCCTGGGGAGGCTGGGATATACAATGAGCAGTTCTTC
v_call: TRBV6-5; j_call: TRBJ1-3; clone_size: medium-sized; d_call: TRBD1; cdr3_aa: CASSWDRSGNTIYF; cdr3_nt: TGTGCCAGCAGCTGGGACAGATCTGGAAACACCATATATTTT
v_call: TRBV6-2/TRBV6-3; j_call: TRBJ2-1; clone_size: few; d_call: .; cdr3_aa: CASGPQNNEQFF; cdr3_nt: TGTGCCAGCGGTCCCCAGAACAATGAGCAGTTCTTC
v_call: TRBV5-6; j_call: TRBJ2-3; clone_size: few; d_call: TRBD2; cdr3_aa: CASSWGGSGTSTDTQYF; cdr3_nt: TGTGCCAGCAGTTGGGGGGGGTCGGGGACTAGCACAGATACGCAGTATTTT
v_call: TRBV19; j_call: TRBJ1-1; clone_size: many; d_call: .; cdr3_aa: CASSILQGKGTEAFF; cdr3_nt: TGTGCCAGTAGCATCCTCCAGGGGAAGGGCACTGAAGCTTTCTTT
v_call: TRBV19; j_call: TRBJ1-1; clone_size: .; d_call: TRBD1; cdr3_aa: CASSPLEGGTMNTEAFF; cdr3_nt: TGTGCCAGTAGTCCCCTTGAAGGGGGCACCATGAACACTGAAGCTTTCTTT
v_call: TRBV9; j_call: TRBJ1-3; clone_size: .; d_call: .; cdr3_aa: CASSAGRPSGNTIYF; cdr3_nt: TGTGCCAGCAGCGCCGGACGGCCCTCTGGAAACACCATATATTTT
v_call: TRBV9; j_call: TRBJ1-1; clone_size: .; d_call: .; cdr3_aa: CASSVDMNTEAFF; cdr3_nt: TGTGCCAGCAGCGTAGATATGAACACTGAAGCTTTCTTT
v_call: TRBV6-2/TRBV6-3; j_call: TRBJ2-7; clone_size: .; d_call: .; cdr3_aa: CASIYVAPPYEQYF; cdr3_nt: TGTGCCAGCATCTATGTTGCGCCGCCCTACGAGCAGTACTTC
v_call: TRBV12-3/TRBV12-4; j_call: TRBJ1-6; clone_size: .; d_call: .; cdr3_aa: CASRYAAAERSNSPLHF; cdr3_nt: TGTGCCAGCAGGTACGCGGCGGCAGAGAGAAGTAATTCACCCCTCCACTTT
v_call: TRBV19; j_call: TRBJ2-7; clone_size: few; d_call: .; cdr3_aa: CASSIGGGAGYEQYF; cdr3_nt: TGTGCCAGTAGTATTGGAGGCGGCGCCGGGTACGAGCAGTACTTC
v_call: TRBV19; j_call: TRBJ2-3; clone_size: medium-sized; d_call: TRBD1; cdr3_aa: CASSDRGVTDTQYF; cdr3_nt: TGTGCCAGTAGTGACAGGGGCGTCACAGATACGCAGTATTTT
v_call: TRBV10-3; j_call: TRBJ2-7; clone_size: .; d_call: TRBD2; cdr3_aa: CAISILGLAGKYEQYF; cdr3_nt: TGTGCCATCAGCATCTTAGGACTAGCTGGGAAGTACGAGCAGTACTTC
v_call: TRBV29-1; j_call: TRBJ1-1; clone_size: medium-sized; d_call: .; cdr3_aa: CSASSGTNTEAFF; cdr3_nt: TGCAGCGCCTCGTCAGGGACAAACACTGAAGCTTTCTTT